This T cell receptor (beta chain) was captured by sequencing in a study of control samples from healthy donors and cancer patients. Method: immunoSEQ multiplex PCR; TCRdb's copy keeps in-frame clones and lacks some. Of 100,000 to 150,000 clones detected, more than 85% appear once; the ten largest clones hold 1.5% to 2%. This CDR3 contains 13 residues. From germline, CDR1 is MNHNY and CDR2 SVGAGI (reference sequence). The ends lost 10 bases at V and 5 bases at J; junction bases unmatched: 10. This clone is a singleton in its sample. The chain couples TRBV6-6 to TRBJ1-2, with 7 bases matching TRBD1. Sequenced material: blood. The sequence derives from a man aged 18-30 years in good health. The DNA of the CDR3 is TGTGCCATTACTACAGGGGAATTGTATGGCTACACCTTC. Its protein is CAITTGELYGYTF.